Described below is a single T cell receptor (beta chain) sequence and its context. TCRdb re-derived calls from the 5' RACE reads in MiXCR, one entry per CDR3 protein. The sample yields fewer than 100,000 distinct CDR3 sequences, over 8% seen once. This sample is drawn from a study of T cells after yellow fever vaccination. Study details: Preparation of fractions with low cell numbers was performed using SMART-Seq v4 Ultra Low Input.

The CDR3 contains 17 residues. J was trimmed by 2 bases and V by 6 bases; bases with no gene match: 12. This specimen was CD8+ T cells not binding an NS4B(214-222) dextramer, sorted from PBMCs, taken about 2 weeks after the first yellow fever vaccination. The sequence was collected from a man between 18 and 29 years old who received the YFV17D yellow fever vaccine. The chain uses TRBV12-3 or TRBV12-4 and TRBJ1-2, with TRBD1 matching 10 bases. This CDR3 reads CASRSGQGTEPNYGYTF. In DNA, the CDR3 is TGTGCCAGCAGGTCGGGACAGGGGACCGAGCCCAACTATGGCTACACCTTC.